A single sample is the source of the 32 T cell receptor beta chains below, sequenced in a study of T cell repertoires in cytomegalovirus infection. Each CDR3 protein is one row after TCRdb ran MiXCR on the reads. The sample includes some 700,000 distinct CDR3 sequences, roughly 36% of them seen just once. The antigens of these receptors remain unknown. This specimen consisted of cultured PBMCs, obtained from culture after CMV antigen stimulation. These receptors all stem from a human donor in good health (CMV status not recorded). Some clones in this sample may be carry-over from other donors' samples.

The genes are TRBV11-2 and TRBJ1-3; D may be TRBD1 (6 bases). The germline V and J ends were trimmed by 5 bases and 1 base, with 18 bases remaining between them. The CDR3 extends over 17 amino acids. CDR1 SGHAT and CDR2 FQNNGV come from the germline V gene. CDR3 coding DNA: TGTGCCAGCAGCATAAGGGAACAGGGCCTTTCTGGAAACACCATATATTTT. This gives the protein CASSIREQGLSGNTIYF.

Only a few counts were recorded for this clonotype. The chain joins TRBV6-1 to TRBJ2-1; 12 bases are shared with TRBD1. The V gene end was trimmed by 11 bases and the J gene end by 8 bases; junction bases not matched to a gene: 22. Germline lookup yields CDR1 MNHNS and CDR2 SASEGT. This CDR3 comprises 18 residues. The CDR3, as DNA: TGTGCCGCAGTGGAAGTTCTCACTCCCGGGACAGGGGGCGATGAGCAGTTCTTC. Its translation is CAAVEVLTPGTGGDEQFF.

The chain links TRBV7-2 to TRBJ2-7, with D perhaps TRBD1 (5 bases). Germline-derived CDR1 and CDR2 are SGHTA and FQGNSA. The CDR3 runs to 13 residues. The V and J ends lost 4 bases and 9 bases respectively, with 16 bases between them. CDR3: CASSSNQDNRQYF. In nucleotides, the CDR3 is TGTGCCAGCAGCTCGAACCAGGACAACAGGCAGTACTTC.

The CDR3 DNA reads TGTGCCATCAGTGAGTCTGGCGGGGGGAGCACAGATACGCAGTATTTT. Amino acids: CAISESGGGSTDTQYF. This chain connects TRBV10-3 to TRBJ2-3; 8 bases match TRBD2. This CDR3 is built from 16 residues. Unmatched junction bases numbered 2, after V lost 0 bases and J lost 0 bases. Germline CDR1 reads ENHRY; CDR2 reads SYGVKD.

The chain carries TRBV12-3 or TRBV12-4 and TRBJ2-2; 8 bases are a match to TRBD1. The trim removed 4 bases at V and 6 bases at J, leaving 1 base unmatched. This CDR3 is built from 13 residues. This chain's CDR3 is CASSWTGSGELFF. In DNA form, the CDR3 reads TGTGCCAGCAGTTGGACAGGGTCCGGGGAGCTGTTTTTT.

The rearrangement uses TRBV7-2 and TRBJ2-7; the D is unclear. This CDR3 region has 15 residues. Germline assignment: CDR1 SGHTA and CDR2 FQGNSA. The V and J ends lost 6 bases and 6 bases respectively, with 21 bases between them. In nucleotides, the CDR3 is TGTGCCAGCAGTTCACGAAAGGGTCCCTCCGGCGAGCAGTACTTC. Translating it yields CASSSRKGPSGEQYF.

This clonotype occurred a few times. CDR3 sequence: CASSDVSNTEAFF. CDR3 bases: TGTGCCAGCAGCGATGTCTCGAACACTGAAGCTTTCTTT. V gene TRBV7-9 combines with J gene TRBJ1-1, with no clear D. The CDR3 has 13 amino acids. Germline V gene sequence: CDR1 SEHNR, CDR2 FQNEAQ (reference sequence). V lost 5 bases and J 1 base, leaving 8 bases between the germline ends.

With respect to this clonotype: It may be a read error: a sequence one base away is much more abundant. V gene TRBV7-2 combines with J gene TRBJ2-7, with 7 positions matching TRBD2. Germline V gene lookup returns CDR1 SGHTA and CDR2 FQGNSA. CDR3 length: 11 residues. CDR3 in amino acids: CANSSREVRYF. Here the CDR3 DNA reads TGTGCCAACAGCTCCCGGGAGGTTCGGTACTTC.

Many counts were recorded for this clonotype. The junction differs from germline at one of its ends, possibly a read error. V and J are TRBV7-2 and TRBJ2-3; 7 nucleotides line up with TRBD2. The CDR3 totals 13 residues. Germline CDR1 SGHTA, CDR2 FQGNSA. CDR3: CAISTSSTNTQYF. The CDR3 nucleotides are TGTGCCATCTCGACTAGCAGCACAAATACGCAGTATTTT.

This clonotype appeared a few times. The chain employs TRBV28 and TRBJ1-5, with D uncertain. The germline gives CDR1 MDHEN, CDR2 SYDVKM. The ends were cut back, 5 bases at V and 11 bases at J, with 13 bases in the middle. This CDR3 has 12 residues. CDR3 in amino acids: CASSTLPTAQHF. CDR3 in DNA: TGTGCCAGCAGTACCCTTCCAACAGCCCAGCATTTT.

This clonotype showed up just a few times. The V call is TRBV12-3 or TRBV12-4, the J call TRBJ2-7; possibly TRBD1 for D (7 bases). The CDR3 is made up of 13 amino acids. Trimming stripped 6 bases from V and 9 bases from J, with 18 bases between. As DNA, the CDR3 is TGTGCCAGCAGCAGGGGGGCAGGGCCCGGGCAGTACTTC. Protein sequence: CASSRGAGPGQYF.

The J gene is TRBJ2-4, the V gene TRBV20-1, with 9 bases lining up with TRBD1. The ends lost 7 bases at V and 8 bases at J; junction bases unmatched: 6. The germline V gene has CDR1 DFQATT and CDR2 SNEGSKA (reference sequence). The CDR3 runs 12 residues. The CDR3 DNA sequence: TGCAGTGGAACAGGGGGCGATTACATTCAGTACTTC. As protein: CSGTGGDYIQYF.

This clonotype was seen many times. In DNA, the CDR3 is TGTGCCAGCAGCGCTCTCACAGATACGCAGTATTTT. Encoded protein: CASSALTDTQYF. This chain links TRBV7-2 with TRBJ2-3, with D unresolved. Germline V lookup: CDR1 SGHTA, CDR2 FQGNSA. This CDR3 comprises 12 residues. The V gene lost 5 bases and the J gene lost 2 bases, with 5 bases spanning the gap.

This clonotype was seen at least ten times. This sequence joins TRBV7-2 and TRBJ2-7; 12 nucleotides match TRBD2. This CDR3 contains 17 residues. Per the germline V gene, CDR1 is SGHTA and CDR2 is FQGNSA. J was trimmed by 0 bases and V by 6 bases; bases with no gene match: 9. CDR3 nucleotides: TGTGCCAGCAGTCCCGGTGGACTAGCGGGAACCTCCTACGAGCAGTACTTC. As protein: CASSPGGLAGTSYEQYF.

The CDR3 DNA sequence: TGTGCCAGCAGCCTAACAGGGACCGCCAACATTCAGTACTTC. Protein product: CASSLTGTANIQYF. The chain uses TRBV11-2 and TRBJ2-4; weak D call: TRBD1 (6 bases). The V end lost 5 bases, the J end lost 7 bases, and 15 bases lay between the germline ends. This CDR3 has 14 amino acids. Germline-derived CDR1 and CDR2 are SGHAT and FQNNGV.

This clonotype has a handful of counts. The chain links TRBV7-2 to TRBJ1-2; D gene uncertain. The CDR3 contains 13 residues. Germline lookup yields CDR1 SGHTA and CDR2 FQGNSA. The V end was cut by 5 bases, the J end by 2 bases, with 9 bases between. The CDR3: CASSPMYNYGYTF. The DNA for the CDR3 is TGTGCCAGCAGCCCTATGTACAACTATGGCTACACCTTC.

The chain links TRBV12-3 or TRBV12-4 to TRBJ1-1, with TRBD1 identical over 9 bases. The CDR3 is 15 amino acids. The junction had 7 bases not matched to a gene; V was cut back by 5 bases and J by 3 bases. The CDR3 here is CASSRRDRVDTEAFF. CDR3 nucleotides: TGTGCCAGCAGTCGCCGGGACAGGGTTGACACTGAAGCTTTCTTT.

This rearrangement joins TRBV7-9 to TRBJ2-5, with TRBD2 as a possible D gene (6 bases). Germline lookup yields CDR1 SEHNR and CDR2 FQNEAQ (reference sequence). CDR3 length: 14 amino acids. Trimming cost V 8 bases and J 4 bases, with 17 bases left between them. The CDR3 is CASDGGIRRETQYF. The DNA of the CDR3 is TGTGCCAGCGACGGAGGGATCAGGCGAGAGACCCAGTACTTC.

The rearrangement uses TRBV18 and TRBJ1-5, with D possibly being TRBD1 (6 bases). Between the trimmed V and J ends, which lost 5 bases and 6 bases, there was a span of 14 bases. Germline loops: CDR1 KGHSH, CDR2 LQKENI. The CDR3 length is 14 residues. CDR3 DNA: TGTGCCAGCTCAGCCAAGGGGGGGGTTCAGCCCCAGCATTTT. This translates into CASSAKGGVQPQHF.

This rearrangement joins TRBV29-1 to TRBJ1-2; weak D call: TRBD1 (5 bases). The CDR3 covers 14 residues. From germline, CDR1 is SQVTM and CDR2 ANQGSEA. The ends were cut back, 7 bases at V and 4 bases at J, with 19 bases in the middle. CDR3 sequence reads: CSARDGFSSYGYTF. In DNA form, the CDR3 reads TGCAGCGCCCGGGACGGTTTCTCCTCCTATGGCTACACCTTC.

The chain carries TRBV19 and TRBJ2-3; 12 positions match TRBD2. The germline V gene encodes CDR1 LNHDA and CDR2 SQIVND (reference sequence). V was clipped by 10 bases and J by 6 bases; unmatched bases: 5. The CDR3 is 13 amino acids. The CDR3 DNA is TGTGCCACTAGCGGGAGGGCCGGGGATACGCAGTATTTT. Its protein is CATSGRAGDTQYF.

The chain carries TRBV13 and TRBJ2-5, with D tentatively TRBD1 or TRBD2 (6 bases each). The CDR3 consists of 16 residues. Germline lookup yields CDR1 PRHDT and CDR2 FYEKMQ (reference sequence). With 5 bases removed from V and 1 base from J, the gap between germline ends came to 17 bases. The CDR3 DNA reads as TGTGCCAGCAGCAGTATGTCGGGGGCGTTCCAAGAGACCCAGTACTTC. Its protein product is CASSSMSGAFQETQYF.

This clonotype was counted a few times. The chain joins TRBV28 to TRBJ1-4; no firm D call. Looked up from germline, CDR1 is MDHEN and CDR2 is SYDVKM. The length of the CDR3 is 16 residues. V dropped 5 bases and J dropped 0 bases, with 13 bases sitting between them. This chain's CDR3 is CASSTLDPATNEKLFF. The CDR3 coding sequence is TGTGCCAGCAGTACGTTGGACCCAGCAACTAATGAAAAACTGTTTTTT.

This clonotype was seen more than once but under ten times. The J gene is TRBJ1-3, the V gene TRBV20-1, with unresolved D. V dropped 6 bases and J dropped 4 bases, with 7 bases sitting between them. CDR3 length equals 11 residues. Per the germline V gene, CDR1 is DFQATT and CDR2 is SNEGSKA (reference sequence). This CDR3 is CSADQGNTIYF. DNA for the CDR3: TGCAGTGCCGACCAAGGAAACACCATATATTTT.

The chain combines TRBV7-9 with TRBJ1-4; 9 positions agree with TRBD1. Germline-derived CDR1 and CDR2 are SEHNR and FQNEAQ (reference sequence). Losses at the gene ends were 7 bases for V and 6 bases for J; bases not matched to a gene: 6. This CDR3 contains 14 residues. CDR3 amino acids: CASTVGDRDEKLFF. The DNA of the CDR3 is TGTGCCAGCACCGTGGGGGACAGGGATGAAAAACTGTTTTTT.

The CDR3, as DNA: TGTGCCAGCAGAAGCCTTGCAGATACGCAGTATTTT. This codes for CASRSLADTQYF. This chain joins TRBV6-2 or TRBV6-3 and TRBJ2-3; D remains ambiguous. Germline CDR1 and CDR2: MNHEY and SVGEGT. The CDR3 loop spans 12 amino acids. Trimming removed 6 bases at V and 4 bases at J, with 8 bases between.

The gene calls are TRBV12-3 or TRBV12-4 and TRBJ1-1; D unresolved. CDR3 length: 15 amino acids. V was clipped by 5 bases and J by 2 bases, with 15 bases between them. The CDR3 coding sequence is TGTGCCAGCAGTCCCGGTTGGGTTTTTAACACTGAAGCTTTCTTT. Translating it yields CASSPGWVFNTEAFF.

This chain connects TRBV28 to TRBJ2-3; D is undetermined. This CDR3 is built from 15 residues. The germline V and J ends were trimmed by 7 bases and 1 base, with 15 bases remaining between them. Germline V CDR1 and CDR2: MDHEN, SYDVKM. The CDR3 bases are TGTGCCAGCACTATCGGGCAATCTCGCACAGATACGCAGTATTTT. Its protein product is CASTIGQSRTDTQYF.

This clonotype was counted a single time. This chain uses TRBV6-2 or TRBV6-3 with TRBJ1-2; 10 nucleotides align to TRBD1. The CDR3 is made up of 13 amino acids. V lost 8 bases and J lost 7; bases outside the gene matches: 7. CDR1 and CDR2 (germline): MNHEY, SVGEGT. CDR3 sequence: CASDRTGGSGYTF. The DNA for the CDR3 is TGTGCCAGCGACAGGACAGGGGGGAGTGGCTACACCTTC.

This clonotype was recorded at least ten times. The chain couples TRBV7-9 to TRBJ2-3; D is uncertain. V was trimmed by 4 bases and J by 0 bases, leaving 11 bases between them. Germline loops: CDR1 SEHNR, CDR2 FQNEAQ (reference sequence). The CDR3 is made up of 15 amino acids. CDR3 loop: CASSSRLESTDTQYF. The CDR3 DNA reads as TGTGCCAGCAGCTCCCGACTGGAGAGCACAGATACGCAGTATTTT.

The J gene is TRBJ2-7, the V gene TRBV6-2 or TRBV6-3; 8 bases align to TRBD2. The CDR3 extends over 15 amino acids. Germline values: CDR1 MNHEY, CDR2 SVGEGT. V trimming: 11 bases; J trimming: 4 bases; junction bases outside the gene matches: 16. CDR3 loop: CARYREGSKIYEQYF. The CDR3 bases are TGTGCCCGATACCGGGAGGGGTCTAAAATTTACGAGCAGTACTTC.

The J gene is TRBJ2-5, the V gene TRBV7-6, with D hard to call. Germline V gene data show CDR1 as SGHVS and CDR2 as FNYEAQ. The CDR3 runs to 16 residues. Trimming took off 2 bases at V and 1 base at J, with 14 bases between the two ends. CDR3 nucleotides: TGTGCCAGCAGCTTAACCCCCCGGAGCTCCCAAGAGACCCAGTACTTC. It yields the protein CASSLTPRSSQETQYF.